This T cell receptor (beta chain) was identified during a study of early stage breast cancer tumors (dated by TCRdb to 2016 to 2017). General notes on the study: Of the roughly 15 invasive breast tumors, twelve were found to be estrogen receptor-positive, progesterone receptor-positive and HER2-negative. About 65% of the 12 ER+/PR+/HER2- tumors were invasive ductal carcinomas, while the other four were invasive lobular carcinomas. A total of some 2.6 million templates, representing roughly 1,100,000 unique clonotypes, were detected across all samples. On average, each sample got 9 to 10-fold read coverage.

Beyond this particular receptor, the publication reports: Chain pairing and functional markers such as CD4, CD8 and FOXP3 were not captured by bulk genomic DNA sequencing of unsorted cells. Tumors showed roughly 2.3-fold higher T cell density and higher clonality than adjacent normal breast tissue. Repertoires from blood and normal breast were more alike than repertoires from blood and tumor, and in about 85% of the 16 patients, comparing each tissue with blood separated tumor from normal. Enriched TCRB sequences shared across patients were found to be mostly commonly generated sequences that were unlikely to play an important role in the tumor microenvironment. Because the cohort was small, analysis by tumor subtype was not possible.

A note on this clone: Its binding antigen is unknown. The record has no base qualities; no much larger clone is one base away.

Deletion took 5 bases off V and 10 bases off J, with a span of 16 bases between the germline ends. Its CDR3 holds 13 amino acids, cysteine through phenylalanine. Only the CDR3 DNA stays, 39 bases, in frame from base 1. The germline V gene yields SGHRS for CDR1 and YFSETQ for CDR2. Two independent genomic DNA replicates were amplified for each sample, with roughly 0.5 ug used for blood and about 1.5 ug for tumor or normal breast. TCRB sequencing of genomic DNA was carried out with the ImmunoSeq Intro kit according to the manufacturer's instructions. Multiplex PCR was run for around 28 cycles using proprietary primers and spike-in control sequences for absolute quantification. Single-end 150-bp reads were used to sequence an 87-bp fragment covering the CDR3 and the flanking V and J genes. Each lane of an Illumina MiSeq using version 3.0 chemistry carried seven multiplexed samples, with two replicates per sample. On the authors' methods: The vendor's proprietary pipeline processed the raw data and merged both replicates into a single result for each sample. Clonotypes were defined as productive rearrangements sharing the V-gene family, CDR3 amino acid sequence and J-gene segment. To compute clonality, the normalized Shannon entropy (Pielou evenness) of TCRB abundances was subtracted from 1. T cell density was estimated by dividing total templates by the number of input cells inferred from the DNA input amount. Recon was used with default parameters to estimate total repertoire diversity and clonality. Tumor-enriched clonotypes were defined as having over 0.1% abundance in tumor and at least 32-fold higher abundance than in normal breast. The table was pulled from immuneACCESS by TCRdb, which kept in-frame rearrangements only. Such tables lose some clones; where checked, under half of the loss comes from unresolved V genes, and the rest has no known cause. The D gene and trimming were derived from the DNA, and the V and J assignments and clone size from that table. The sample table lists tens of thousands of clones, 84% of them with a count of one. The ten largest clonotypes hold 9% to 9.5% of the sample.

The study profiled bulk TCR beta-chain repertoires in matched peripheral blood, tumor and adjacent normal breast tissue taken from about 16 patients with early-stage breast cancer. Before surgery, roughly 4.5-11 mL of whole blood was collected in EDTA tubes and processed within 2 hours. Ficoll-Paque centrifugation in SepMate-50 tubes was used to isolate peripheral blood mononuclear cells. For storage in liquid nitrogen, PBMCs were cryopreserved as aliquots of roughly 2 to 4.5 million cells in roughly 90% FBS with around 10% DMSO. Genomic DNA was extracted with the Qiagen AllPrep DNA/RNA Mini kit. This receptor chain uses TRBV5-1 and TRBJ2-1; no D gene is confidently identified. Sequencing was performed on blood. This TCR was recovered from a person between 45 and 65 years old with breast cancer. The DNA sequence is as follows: TGCGCCAGCAGTCTGGAATTGGGCAGGGAGCAGTTCTTC. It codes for CASSLELGREQFF. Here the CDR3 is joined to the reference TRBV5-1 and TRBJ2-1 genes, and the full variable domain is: KAGVTQTPRYLIKTRGQQVTLSCSPISGHRSVSWYQQTPGQGLQFLFEYFSETQRNKGNFPGRFSGRQFSNSRSEMNVSTLELGDSALYLCASSLELGREQFFGPGTRLTVL.